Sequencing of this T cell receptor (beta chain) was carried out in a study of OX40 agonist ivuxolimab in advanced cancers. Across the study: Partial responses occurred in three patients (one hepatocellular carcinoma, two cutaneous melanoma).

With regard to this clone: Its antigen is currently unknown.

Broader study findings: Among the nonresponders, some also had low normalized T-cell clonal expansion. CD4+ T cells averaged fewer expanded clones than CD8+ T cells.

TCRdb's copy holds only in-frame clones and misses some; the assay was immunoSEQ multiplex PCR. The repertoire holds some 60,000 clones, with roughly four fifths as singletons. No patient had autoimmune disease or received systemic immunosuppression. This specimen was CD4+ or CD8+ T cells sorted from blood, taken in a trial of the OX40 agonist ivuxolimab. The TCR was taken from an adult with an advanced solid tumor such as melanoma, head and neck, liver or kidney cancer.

As DNA, the CDR3 is TGTGCCAGCAGTAAAGACAGGGGACGTAATTCACCCCTCCACTTT. Translation gives CASSKDRGRNSPLHF. The J gene is TRBJ1-6, the V gene TRBV7-2; 8 nucleotides align to TRBD1. With V trimmed by 6 bases and J by 6 bases, 7 bases remained unmatched. The CDR3 loop spans 15 amino acids. Per the germline V gene, CDR1 is SGHTA and CDR2 is FQGNSA.